These 31 T cell receptor beta chains were sequenced from one sample in a study of OX40 agonist ivuxolimab in advanced cancers. Profiling relied on immunoSEQ multiplex PCR, and the TCRdb table lists in-frame clones only, not all of them. The profile covers 20,000 to 25,000 clones, with approximately 90% appearing a single time and 34% taken by the ten largest. This material consisted of CD4+ or CD8+ T cells sorted from blood, taken in a trial of the OX40 agonist ivuxolimab. The receptor set was obtained from an adult with an advanced solid tumor such as melanoma, head and neck, liver or kidney cancer.

The rearrangement joins TRBV28 to TRBJ2-2, with 12 bases identical to TRBD2. The CDR3 has 19 residues. Per the germline V gene, CDR1 is MDHEN and CDR2 is SYDVKM. J lost 7 bases, V lost 3 bases, and 15 bases had no gene match. CDR3 residues: CASSFPFPRTSGTGGELFF. Here the CDR3 DNA reads TGTGCCAGCAGTTTCCCCTTCCCGAGGACTAGCGGGACTGGCGGGGAGCTGTTTTTT.

The rearrangement uses TRBV13 and TRBJ2-3, with TRBD2 matching 9 bases. V gave up 7 bases and J gave up 3 bases; unmatched junction bases: 17. Germline lookup yields CDR1 PRHDT and CDR2 FYEKMQ (reference sequence). CDR3 length: 18 residues. The CDR3: CASTITPGREGPTDTQYF. DNA for the CDR3: TGTGCCAGCACCATCACCCCCGGGCGGGAGGGCCCGACAGATACGCAGTATTTT.

This sequence joins TRBV25-1 and TRBJ1-2; a weak D match, TRBD1 (5 bases). Germline-derived CDR1 and CDR2 are MGHDK and SYGVNS. V gave up 5 bases and J gave up 2 bases, with 21 bases separating them. CDR3 length equals 17 residues. This chain's CDR3 is CASSPSSGTNYNYGYTF. CDR3 coding DNA: TGTGCCAGCAGTCCGAGTTCCGGGACTAACTACAACTATGGCTACACCTTC.

This clone has only a few counts. The chain couples TRBV5-6 to TRBJ1-1; D is uncertain. CDR1 and CDR2 (germline): SGHDT, YYEEEE. The V gene lost 0 bases and the J gene lost 3 bases, with 12 bases spanning the gap. The CDR3 has 15 residues. The CDR3 DNA follows: TGTGCCAGCAGCTTGGCGTACATTCTCTACACTGAAGCTTTCTTT. Translated: CASSLAYILYTEAFF. Full variable domain (remainder filled in from reference TRBV5-6 and TRBJ1-1): DAGVTQSPTHLIKTRGQQVTLRCSPKSGHDTVSWYQQALGQGPQFIFQYYEEEERQRGNFPDRFSGHQFPNYSSELNVNALLLGDSALYLCASSLAYILYTEAFFGQGTRLTVV.

CDR3 sequence (DNA): TGTGCCAGCACAACAGGGGGCAACTACGAGCAGTACTTC. This translates into CASTTGGNYEQYF. This chain uses TRBV2 with TRBJ2-7, with 9 bases aligning to TRBD1. This CDR3 region has 13 residues. The ends lost 7 bases at V and 3 bases at J; junction bases unmatched: 4. CDR1 and CDR2 (germline): SNHLY, FYNNEI.

This clone was observed a few times. This rearrangement joins TRBV7-2 to TRBJ2-1; tentative D call: TRBD1 (6 bases). Trimming shortened V by 3 bases and J by 1 base, and 13 bases separated the two germline ends. From germline, CDR1 is SGHTA and CDR2 FQGNSA. The length of the CDR3 is 16 residues. The CDR3 sequence is CASSLEQGFSYNEQFF. In nucleotides, the CDR3 is TGTGCCAGCAGCTTGGAACAGGGCTTTTCCTACAATGAGCAGTTCTTC.

J is TRBJ1-2 and V is TRBV7-9, with 9 bases that match TRBD1. Germline loops: CDR1 SEHNR, CDR2 FQNEAQ (reference sequence). J was trimmed by 4 bases and V by 1 base; bases with no gene match: 7. This CDR3 contains 16 residues. The CDR3 sequence is CASSLGTGVGPYGYTF. DNA for the CDR3: TGTGCCAGCAGCTTAGGGACAGGGGTCGGCCCCTATGGCTACACCTTC.

The J gene is TRBJ2-5, the V gene TRBV7-9; 7 bases agree with TRBD1. J gave up 2 bases and V 5 bases, and 5 bases lay outside the gene matches. The germline gives CDR1 SEHNR, CDR2 FQNEAQ (reference sequence). This CDR3 is 14 amino acids long. CDR3 sequence reads: CASSAGTAQETQYF. The CDR3 DNA is TGTGCCAGCAGCGCCGGGACAGCTCAAGAGACCCAGTACTTC.

This chain links TRBV30 with TRBJ1-1, with D tentatively TRBD1 (6 bases). The V and J ends lost 4 bases and 8 bases respectively, with 17 bases between them. CDR1 and CDR2 from the germline V gene are GTSNPN and SVGIG (reference sequence). The CDR3 consists of 13 residues. CDR3 nucleotide sequence: TGTGCCTGGATGGGGGGCTTGGTGGTGGAAGCTTTCTTT. Residues: CAWMGGLVVEAFF.

V gene TRBV10-3 combines with J gene TRBJ1-1, with a possible D match to TRBD1 (5 bases). From germline, CDR1 is ENHRY and CDR2 SYGVKD. V was cut by 2 bases and J by 1 base, with 14 bases left in between. The CDR3 runs to 16 residues. CDR3 DNA: TGTGCCATCAGTGAGAGGTGGGGGGGTAGGAACACTGAAGCTTTCTTT. Protein product: CAISERWGGRNTEAFF.

J is TRBJ2-3 and V is TRBV4-3; tentatively, D is TRBD2 (6 bases). This CDR3 contains 15 residues. V lost 1 base and J lost 4, with 12 bases in between. The V gene's germline CDR1 is LGHNA and CDR2 YSLEER. Here the CDR3 reads CASSQVLAEADTQYF. In DNA form, the CDR3 reads TGCGCCAGCAGCCAAGTACTAGCTGAGGCAGATACGCAGTATTTT.

Note on this clone: At one end, the junction sequence differs from germline, possibly due to a read error. In DNA, the CDR3 is TGTGCCATCAGTGAGTCTCTCCTAGCGGGAGTCTCCCACGAGCAGTACTTC. Amino acid sequence: CAISESLLAGVSHEQYF. The V and J genes are TRBV10-3 and TRBJ2-7; 10 bases agree with TRBD2. The germline gives CDR1 ENHRY, CDR2 SYGVKD. CDR3 size: 17 residues.

The rearrangement joins TRBV7-7 to TRBJ2-3; possibly TRBD2 for D (6 bases). From germline, CDR1 is SSHAT and CDR2 FNYEAQ (reference sequence). This CDR3 contains 16 residues. The V and J ends lost 1 base and 0 bases respectively, with 11 bases between them. CDR3 region: CASSLGSGPSTDTQYF. The DNA of the CDR3 is TGTGCCAGCAGCTTAGGGAGCGGGCCGAGCACAGATACGCAGTATTTT.

The chain employs TRBV9 and TRBJ1-1; no firm D call. Germline CDR1 and CDR2: SGDLS and YYNGEE. With 0 bases removed from V and 1 base from J, the gap between germline ends came to 7 bases. There are 14 residues in the CDR3. The CDR3 DNA reads as TGTGCCAGCAGCGTAGTCCCGGAGAACACTGAAGCTTTCTTT. Protein sequence: CASSVVPENTEAFF.

J is TRBJ2-5 and V is TRBV18; D is unresolved. This CDR3 contains 13 residues. Trimming took 0 bases from V and 0 from J, leaving 2 bases between them. Germline V gene lookup returns CDR1 KGHSH and CDR2 LQKENI. This CDR3 is CASSPPNQETQYF. CDR3 DNA sequence: TGTGCCAGCTCACCACCAAACCAAGAGACCCAGTACTTC.

Written as DNA, the CDR3 is TGTGCCAGCAGTGCGGGTGTTTACAATGAGCAGTTCTTC. Translated: CASSAGVYNEQFF. The chain links TRBV25-1 to TRBJ2-1; D is unresolved. The V end lost 4 bases, the J end lost 4 bases, and 8 bases lay between the germline ends. The CDR3 totals 13 residues. Germline-derived CDR1 and CDR2 are MGHDK and SYGVNS. Looking up the rest from reference TRBV25-1 and TRBJ2-1 gives the full variable domain: EADIYQTPRYLVIGTGKKITLECSQTMGHDKMYWYQQDPGMELHLIHYSYGVNSTEKGDLSSESTVSRIRTEHFPLTLESARPSHTSQYLCASSAGVYNEQFFGPGTRLTVL.

The gene calls are TRBV29-1 and TRBJ2-2; D not resolved. The CDR3 loop spans 11 amino acids. Germline CDR1 is SQVTM and CDR2 is ANQGSEA. Trimming left V 3 bases short and J 8 bases short, with 7 bases between. CDR3 DNA: TGCAGCGTTGATCGGGCGGGGGAGCTGTTTTTT. It codes for CSVDRAGELFF.

The J gene is TRBJ2-1, the V gene TRBV5-1; 7 bases map to TRBD1. V gave up 0 bases and J gave up 2 bases; unmatched junction bases: 5. Germline CDR1 reads SGHRS; CDR2 reads YFSETQ. This CDR3 region has 16 residues. In DNA, the CDR3 is TGCGCCAGCAGCTTGGATCCAGGGGGACCCTACAATGAGCAGTTCTTC. This translates into CASSLDPGGPYNEQFF.

Of note for this clone: Other DNA sequences in this specimen translate into the identical CDR3. The V call is TRBV27, the J call TRBJ2-4, with no clear D. V lost 7 bases, J lost 1 base, and 14 bases lay in between. Germline V gene data show CDR1 as MNHEY and CDR2 as SMNVEV (reference sequence). CDR3 size: 15 residues. This CDR3 is CASTPDRRAKNIQYF. The CDR3, as DNA: TGTGCCAGCACCCCGGATAGGCGGGCCAAAAACATTCAGTACTTC.

The chain uses TRBV19 and TRBJ1-3, with 8 bases aligning to TRBD1. This CDR3 has 15 residues. V was clipped by 6 bases and J by 2 bases; unmatched bases: 6. Germline CDR1 and CDR2: LNHDA and SQIVND (reference sequence). The CDR3 coding sequence is TGTGCCAGTAGACCAGGACAGGGAGCTGGAAACACCATATATTTT. Its protein is CASRPGQGAGNTIYF.

This chain's CDR3 is CASWSDVGSGEQFF. CDR3 nucleotides: TGTGCCAGTTGGTCGGACGTGGGATCGGGTGAGCAGTTCTTC. V and J are TRBV19 and TRBJ2-1; D gene ambiguous. The V gene's germline CDR1 is LNHDA and CDR2 SQIVND (reference sequence). There are 14 residues in the CDR3. The V and J ends lost 8 bases and 9 bases respectively, with 20 bases between them.

The chain links TRBV2 to TRBJ1-1; no definite D call. The germline gives CDR1 SNHLY, CDR2 FYNNEI. The CDR3 loop spans 11 amino acids. Trimming cost V 6 bases and J 4 bases, with 6 bases left between them. The CDR3, as DNA: TGTGCCAGCAGGGACGGCACTGAAGCTTTCTTT. Translation gives CASRDGTEAFF.

The rearrangement joins TRBV9 to TRBJ2-1; D is ambiguous. Germline loops: CDR1 SGDLS, CDR2 YYNGEE. V lost 6 bases and J lost 10, with 14 bases in between. The CDR3 is made up of 12 amino acids. DNA of the CDR3: TGTGCCAGCACCCCCCCCACAACAGAGCAGTTCTTC. Translated, it gives CASTPPTTEQFF.

The chain employs TRBV7-2 and TRBJ1-5, with D uncertain. This CDR3 comprises 14 residues. Germline V lookup: CDR1 SGHTA, CDR2 FQGNSA. With 1 base removed from V and 4 bases from J, the gap between germline ends came to 8 bases. CDR3 in amino acids: CASSLGGYNQPQHF. The CDR3 DNA reads as TGTGCCAGCAGCTTAGGAGGGTATAATCAGCCCCAGCATTTT.

CDR3 sequence reads: CASSLGPNTDTQYF. The CDR3, as DNA: TGTGCCAGCAGCTTGGGGCCAAACACAGATACGCAGTATTTT. This chain uses TRBV27 with TRBJ2-3; the D gene is possibly TRBD1 (5 bases). From germline, CDR1 is MNHEY and CDR2 SMNVEV (reference sequence). The V end was cut by 6 bases, the J end by 2 bases, with 12 bases between. The length of the CDR3 is 14 residues.

A few counts support this clone. The chain combines TRBV7-8 with TRBJ2-1, with TRBD2 matching 7 bases. The CDR3 is 16 amino acids. The germline V gene has CDR1 SGHVS and CDR2 FQNEAQ. V lost 5 bases, J lost 8 bases, and 15 bases stayed unmatched. CDR3 sequence: CASSLLAGAVGDEQFF. CDR3 in DNA: TGTGCCAGCAGCCTACTCGCGGGAGCGGTTGGGGATGAGCAGTTCTTC.

The chain is built from TRBV11-2 and TRBJ2-1; possibly TRBD2 for D (6 bases). Germline V gene data show CDR1 as SGHAT and CDR2 as FQNNGV. The V end lost 0 bases, the J end lost 4 bases, and 10 bases lay between the germline ends. The CDR3 is made up of 15 amino acids. CDR3: CASSLESSAYNEQFF. Here the CDR3 DNA reads TGTGCCAGCAGCTTAGAGTCTAGCGCATACAATGAGCAGTTCTTC.

This clone is a singleton in its sample. V and J are TRBV10-2 and TRBJ2-5; TRBD2 matches at 9 bases. The end of the DNA is better explained by TRBJ2-7, so the J call may be wrong. Per the germline V gene, CDR1 is WSHSY and CDR2 is SAAADI. The length of the CDR3 is 15 residues. The CDR3 nucleotides are TGCGCCAGCAGTGATCCGCGGGAGGGCCTCTACGAGCAGTACTTC. As protein: CASSDPREGLYEQYF.

V is TRBV7-9 and J is TRBJ1-5; D is uncertain. The germline gives CDR1 SEHNR, CDR2 FQNEAQ (reference sequence). Deletions cut 1 base from V and 3 bases from J, with 7 bases between. The CDR3 covers 14 residues. CDR3 amino acids: CASSLGGNNQPQHF. CDR3 in DNA: TGTGCCAGCAGCTTAGGTGGGAACAATCAGCCCCAGCATTTT.

This clone came up once. The chain couples TRBV27 to TRBJ2-7; 9 bases fit TRBD2. Trimming cost V 6 bases and J 0 bases; bases outside gene matches: 6. The CDR3 spans 15 residues. In germline, CDR1 is MNHEY, CDR2 SMNVEV (reference sequence). The CDR3 DNA reads TGTGCCAGCAGCCTAGGTAGCGGGAGCTCCTACGAGCAGTACTTC. Translation: CASSLGSGSSYEQYF.

This clone has only a few counts. The same CDR3 arises from other DNA sequences in this sample as well. The rearrangement uses TRBV11-2 and TRBJ2-7; TRBD2 matches at 7 bases. The CDR3 length is 14 residues. V shed 1 base and J 0 bases; nucleotides not matched to a gene: 0. CDR1 and CDR2 from the germline V gene are SGHAT and FQNNGV. CDR3 DNA sequence: TGTGCCAGCAGCTTAGGCGGGAGCTCCTACGAGCAGTACTTC. It translates to CASSLGGSSYEQYF.